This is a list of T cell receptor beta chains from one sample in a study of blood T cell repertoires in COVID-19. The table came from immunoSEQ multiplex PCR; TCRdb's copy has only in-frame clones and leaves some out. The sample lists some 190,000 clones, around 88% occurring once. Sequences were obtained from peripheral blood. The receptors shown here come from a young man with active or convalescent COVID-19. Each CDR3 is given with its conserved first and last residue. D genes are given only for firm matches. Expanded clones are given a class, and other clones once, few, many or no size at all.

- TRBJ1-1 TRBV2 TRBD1 CASSETRTGGNTEAFF TGTGCCAGCAGTGAAACCCGAACAGGGGGGAACACTGAAGCTTTCTTT
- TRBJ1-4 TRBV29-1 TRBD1 CSVANRGLEKLFF TGCAGCGTTGCGAACAGGGGTCTTGAAAAACTGTTTTTT
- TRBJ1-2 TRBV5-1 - CASSLGSTDGYTF TGCGCCAGCAGCTTAGGCTCGACAGACGGCTACACCTTC
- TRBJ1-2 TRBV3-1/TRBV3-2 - CASSMGQTCTF TGTGCCAGCAGCATGGGGCAGACATGCACCTTC
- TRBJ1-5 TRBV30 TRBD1 CAWSVSQTGGNQPQHF TGTGCCTGGAGTGTATCCCAGACAGGGGGCAATCAGCCCCAGCATTTT
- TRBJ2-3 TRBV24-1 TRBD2 CATSDSGGPGTDTQYF TGTGCCACCAGTGACTCGGGAGGGCCTGGGACAGATACGCAGTATTTT
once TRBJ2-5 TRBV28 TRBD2 CASGPGLAAETQYF TGTGCCAGCGGCCCGGGACTAGCGGCCGAGACCCAGTACTTC
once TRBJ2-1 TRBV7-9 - CASSPSGGDPKNEQFF TGTGCCAGCAGCCCCAGTGGGGGCGATCCCAAAAATGAGCAGTTCTTC
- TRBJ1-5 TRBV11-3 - CASSLVPGSDNQPQHF TGTGCCAGCAGCTTAGTCCCGGGTAGTGACAATCAGCCCCAGCATTTT
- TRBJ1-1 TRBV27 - CASSRAWGRVNTEAFF TGTGCCAGCAGTCGTGCATGGGGGCGGGTGAACACTGAAGCTTTCTTT
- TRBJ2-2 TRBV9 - CAGGTGNTGELFF TGTGCCGGCGGGACTGGGAACACCGGGGAGCTGTTTTTT